This entry lists 20 T cell receptor beta chains sequenced from one sample in a study of blood T cell repertoires in COVID-19. The data were produced by immunoSEQ multiplex PCR, yet TCRdb's version contains in-frame clones alone and is incomplete. The sample has about 170,000 clones; about 85% are singletons. Sequencing was done on a sample of peripheral blood. The receptors shown here come from a woman of 80 years or more with COVID-19, enrolled during active disease.

This clone showed up just once. Other DNA sequences within the sample encode an identical CDR3. V usage is TRBV28 and J usage is TRBJ1-5; D uncertain. The germline V gene has CDR1 MDHEN and CDR2 SYDVKM. The CDR3 runs 12 residues. V lost 3 bases and J 7 bases, leaving 7 bases between the germline ends. This CDR3 reads CASSLGGQPQHF. The CDR3 DNA reads TGTGCCAGCAGTTTGGGAGGACAGCCCCAGCATTTT.

The genes are TRBV3-1 (or the pseudogene TRBV3-2) and TRBJ1-6; tentative D call: TRBD1 (5 bases). V lost 10 bases and J lost 6, with 22 bases in between. This CDR3 region has 16 residues. CDR1 is LGHDT and CDR2 is YNNKEL in the germline V gene (reference sequence). This chain's CDR3 is CATTSGRWGGNSPLHF. CDR3 nucleotide sequence: TGTGCCACTACTTCAGGGAGGTGGGGGGGTAATTCACCCCTCCACTTT.

V usage is TRBV6-1 and J usage is TRBJ1-2; D may be TRBD1 (5 bases). Deletions cut 2 bases from V and 4 bases from J, with 11 bases between. The CDR3 covers 14 residues. CDR1 and CDR2 (germline): MNHNS, SASEGT. This CDR3 reads CASSEPRQLYGYTF. CDR3 bases: TGTGCCAGCAGTGAACCTCGACAGCTCTATGGCTACACCTTC.

This rearrangement joins TRBV10-1 to TRBJ1-1; possible D gene TRBD1, 5 bases. V lost 7 bases and J 5 bases, leaving 17 bases between the germline ends. The CDR3 covers 14 residues. CDR1 is WNHNN, CDR2 SYGVQD, per germline (reference sequence). CDR3 sequence reads: CASIRRGVPTEAFF. The CDR3 coding sequence is TGCGCCAGCATCAGGAGGGGAGTACCAACTGAAGCTTTCTTT.

V usage is TRBV3-1 (or the pseudogene TRBV3-2) and J usage is TRBJ2-1, with TRBD1 matching over 9 bases. Per the germline V gene, CDR1 is LGHDT and CDR2 is YNNKEL (reference sequence). The CDR3 runs 14 residues. Trimming at V came to 4 bases and at J to 7 bases, leaving 5 bases not matched to a gene. CDR3 nucleotide sequence: TGTGCCAGCAGCCGGACAGGGGTAATGAATGAGCAGTTCTTC. It encodes CASSRTGVMNEQFF.

V gene TRBV6-5 combines with J gene TRBJ1-6; 7 bases agree with TRBD1. The CDR3 totals 14 residues. The J segment lost 5 bases and the V segment lost 6 bases, leaving 4 bases of the junction unmatched. Germline V gives CDR1 MNHEY, CDR2 SVGAGI. CDR3 coding DNA: TGTGCCAGCAGCCAGGGACAGAATAATTCACCCCTCCACTTT. Its protein is CASSQGQNNSPLHF.

The genes are TRBV5-1 and TRBJ2-1; D is uncertain. Trimming removed 7 bases from V and 0 bases from J, with 11 bases in between. The CDR3 is 14 amino acids. The germline V gene encodes CDR1 SGHRS and CDR2 YFSETQ. CDR3 protein: CASYPLSSYNEQFF. CDR3 DNA: TGCGCCAGCTACCCTTTGAGCTCCTACAATGAGCAGTTCTTC.

The gene calls are TRBV25-1 and TRBJ2-5, with TRBD2 as a possible D gene (5 bases). The V gene lost 3 bases and the J gene lost 1 base, with 12 bases spanning the gap. The length of the CDR3 is 15 residues. The germline V gene encodes CDR1 MGHDK and CDR2 SYGVNS. CDR3: CASSDPGLFQETQYF. DNA for the CDR3: TGTGCCAGCAGTGACCCAGGACTGTTCCAAGAGACCCAGTACTTC.

This clone occurred a few times. The chain links TRBV2 to TRBJ1-4; D possibly corresponds to TRBD1 (6 bases). V was shortened by 6 bases and J by 8 bases, with 16 bases between the two germline ends. The germline CDR1 and CDR2 sequences are SNHLY and FYNNEI. The CDR3 loop spans 14 amino acids. Here the CDR3 reads CASRTGGRGEKLFF. The CDR3 DNA reads TGTGCCAGCAGGACAGGCGGCCGAGGGGAAAAACTGTTTTTT.

The V call is TRBV3-1 (or the pseudogene TRBV3-2), the J call TRBJ2-4; 10 bases fit TRBD2. After removal of 1 base from V and 0 bases from J, the junction contained 9 bases not matched to a gene. The CDR3 contains 19 residues. CDR1 is LGHDT and CDR2 is YNNKEL in the germline V gene (reference sequence). The CDR3 spells CASSQGTSGGAGAKNIQYF. CDR3 nucleotide sequence: TGTGCCAGCAGCCAAGGGACTAGCGGAGGGGCGGGAGCCAAAAACATTCAGTACTTC.

The gene calls are TRBV4-1 and TRBJ2-1; 10 positions agree with TRBD2. The J segment lost 0 bases and the V segment lost 1 base, leaving 9 bases of the junction unmatched. Germline values: CDR1 MGHRA, CDR2 YSYEKL. The CDR3 covers 19 residues. The CDR3 loop is CASSQGVSGGRRSYNEQFF. DNA for the CDR3: TGCGCCAGCAGCCAAGGAGTTAGCGGGGGGAGACGCTCCTACAATGAGCAGTTCTTC.

This clone turned up a few times. The rearrangement uses TRBV7-9 and TRBJ1-4; the D gene is possibly TRBD1 (5 bases). V lost 1 base to trimming and J lost 8 bases, with 14 bases between them. The germline V gene encodes CDR1 SEHNR and CDR2 FQNEAQ (reference sequence). The CDR3 has 15 amino acids. CDR3 sequence: CASSLELVGPEKLFF. The CDR3 nucleotides are TGTGCCAGCAGCTTAGAATTGGTGGGGCCGGAAAAACTGTTTTTT.

This chain joins TRBV10-3 and TRBJ2-1; the match to TRBD1 covers 10 bases. Unmatched junction bases numbered 11, after V lost 11 bases and J lost 7 bases. The CDR3 is 14 amino acids. CDR1 is ENHRY, CDR2 SYGVKD, per germline. CDR3 nucleotides: TGTGCCGCCTCGACAGGGGGCGCGCGGAATGAGCAGTTCTTC. It translates to CAASTGGARNEQFF.

The chain couples TRBV6-5 to TRBJ1-2; no clear D. Germline CDR1 and CDR2: MNHEY and SVGAGI. This CDR3 is built from 13 residues. V was cut by 7 bases and J by 6 bases, with 15 bases left in between. The CDR3 DNA reads TGTGCCAGCACAAACGGACTGCATCATGGCTACACCTTC. Protein: CASTNGLHHGYTF.

This chain joins TRBV7-8 and TRBJ2-7, with 11 positions matching TRBD2. This CDR3 contains 17 residues. J was trimmed by 2 bases and V by 1 base; bases with no gene match: 7. Germline CDR1 SGHVS, CDR2 FQNEAQ. The CDR3: CASSLGGVAGGTYEQYF. The CDR3, as DNA: TGTGCCAGCAGCTTAGGGGGGGTAGCGGGAGGGACCTACGAGCAGTACTTC.

The chain couples TRBV10-3 to TRBJ1-5, with D possibly being TRBD1 (5 bases). Trimming left V 0 bases short and J 3 bases short, with 12 bases between. There are 16 residues in the CDR3. Germline V lookup: CDR1 ENHRY, CDR2 SYGVKD. CDR3: CAISESAGQVNQPQHF. The CDR3 DNA reads as TGTGCCATCAGTGAGTCTGCGGGGCAGGTCAATCAGCCCCAGCATTTT.

The chain combines TRBV15 with TRBJ1-5; D is uncertain. Germline V gene data show CDR1 as LNHNV and CDR2 as YYDKDF (reference sequence). This CDR3 contains 13 residues. With 6 bases removed from V and 3 bases from J, the gap between germline ends came to 9 bases. Here the CDR3 DNA reads TGTGCCACCAGTGCGGGTTACAATCAGCCCCAGCATTTT. The encoded protein is CATSAGYNQPQHF.

This chain uses TRBV2 with TRBJ1-1; the D gene is possibly TRBD1 (5 bases). Germline assignment: CDR1 SNHLY and CDR2 FYNNEI. The CDR3 length is 13 residues. V was shortened by 11 bases and J by 11 bases, with 24 bases between the two germline ends. Here the CDR3 DNA reads TGTGCCTCGGGGCGGGAGCTGGAATTCCGCGCTTTCTTT. This codes for CASGRELEFRAFF.

This clone was recorded only once. The chain uses TRBV29-1 and TRBJ2-3, with TRBD2 identical over 8 bases. CDR1 is SQVTM, CDR2 ANQGSEA, per germline. The CDR3 length is 13 residues. The V gene end was trimmed by 6 bases and the J gene end by 6 bases; junction bases not matched to a gene: 8. CDR3 region: CSVRGALLDTQYF. CDR3 nucleotides: TGCAGCGTGCGGGGGGCCCTCCTGGATACGCAGTATTTT.

This sequence joins TRBV3-1 (or the pseudogene TRBV3-2) and TRBJ1-1; D might be TRBD1 (6 bases). There are 13 residues in the CDR3. Germline lookup yields CDR1 LGHDT and CDR2 YNNKEL (reference sequence). V was trimmed by 5 bases and J by 6 bases, leaving 13 bases between them. The CDR3 DNA reads TGTGCCAGCAGCGACCAGGGGTGGTCTGAAGCTTTCTTT. Translating it yields CASSDQGWSEAFF.